This is a list of T cell receptor beta chains from one sample in a study of T cells in Graves' hyperthyroidism and ophthalmopathy. TCRdb recomputed calls from the multiplex PCR reads with MiXCR, one row per CDR3 protein. This sample has about 620,000 distinct CDR3 sequences, with under 20% found just once. Sequencing was carried out using blood. The receptors derive from a woman aged 25 to 39 with Graves' hyperthyroidism. The CDR3 runs from the conserved cysteine through the conserved F or W. The D gene is left open where the match is weak. Clone sizes are given selectively: once, few, many, or a class where the clone is expanded.

d_gene | abundance | j_gene | v_gene | CDR3aa | CDR3nt
TRBD1 | . | TRBJ2-3 | TRBV28 | CASRRQGTPHIGTQYF | TGTGCCAGCAGAAGACAGGGTACCCCCCACATAGGTACGCAGTATTTT
. | few | TRBJ2-7 | TRBV15 | CATSTYLAAYEQYF | TGTGCCACCAGCACGTACCTAGCCGCCTACGAGCAGTACTTC
TRBD2 | . | TRBJ2-1 | TRBV11-3 | CASSLAPSGTYNEQFF | TGTGCCAGCAGCTTAGCCCCTAGCGGTACCTACAATGAGCAGTTCTTC
. | . | TRBJ2-1 | TRBV11-2 | CASAVGGAGNEQFF | TGTGCCAGCGCCGTCGGGGGCGCGGGCAATGAGCAGTTCTTC
. | many | TRBJ2-2 | TRBV12-3/TRBV12-4 | CASSFGRGTNTGELFF | TGTGCCAGCAGTTTCGGCAGGGGGACTAACACCGGGGAGCTGTTTTTT
TRBD1 | few | TRBJ1-5 | TRBV6-5 | CASSYWGTGYSNQPQHF | TGTGCCAGCAGTTATTGGGGGACAGGATATAGCAATCAGCCCCAGCATTTT
. | . | TRBJ2-3 | TRBV10-3 | CAITPGGWEVKDTQYF | TGTGCCATCACCCCCGGGGGATGGGAGGTGAAAGATACGCAGTATTTT
. | few | TRBJ1-5 | TRBV7-9 | CASSPRGGEGQPQHF | TGTGCCAGCAGCCCAAGGGGGGGAGAAGGTCAGCCCCAGCATTTT
TRBD2 | many | TRBJ2-3 | TRBV20-1 | CSARAGASGTTIFTDTQYF | TGCAGTGCTAGAGCGGGTGCTAGTGGGACTACTATTTTCACAGATACGCAGTATTTT
. | few | TRBJ2-7 | TRBV5-6 | CASSRQDTGAYEQYF | TGTGCCAGCAGCCGGCAAGACACGGGAGCCTACGAGCAGTACTTC
. | . | TRBJ1-3 | TRBV12-3/TRBV12-4 | CASSYSTGSLWKGNTIYF | TGTGCCAGCAGCTATTCAACAGGGAGTCTATGGAAGGGAAACACCATATATTTT
. | . | TRBJ2-2 | TRBV20-1 | CSASGGARQGTGELFF | TGCAGTGCTAGTGGGGGTGCGCGCCAGGGGACCGGGGAGCTGTTTTTT
. | few | TRBJ2-7 | TRBV20-1 | CSARGPWRLGYEQYF | TGCAGTGCTAGGGGCCCGTGGAGGTTGGGTTACGAGCAGTACTTC
. | . | TRBJ2-5 | TRBV5-8 | CASSLFWSETQYF | TGTGCCAGCAGCTTGTTCTGGTCAGAGACCCAGTACTTC
TRBD1 | . | TRBJ1-5 | TRBV19 | CASRTTGGHSNQPQHF | TGTGCCAGTAGAACAACAGGGGGACATAGCAATCAGCCCCAGCATTTT
TRBD1 | . | TRBJ1-6 | TRBV20-1 | CSASNPRTGDNSPLHF | TGCAGTGCATCAAATCCACGGACAGGAGATAATTCACCCCTCCACTTT
. | few | TRBJ2-7 | TRBV2 | CASTKGVWIYYEQYF | TGTGCCAGCACTAAAGGAGTGTGGATTTACTACGAGCAGTACTTC
. | once | TRBJ1-1 | TRBV5-6 | CASTTEGWVRNTEAFF | TGTGCCAGTACTACTGAAGGGTGGGTAAGGAACACTGAAGCTTTCTTT
TRBD2 | many | TRBJ2-7 | TRBV7-2 | CASSPGHSSGRSHEQYF | TGTGCCAGCAGCCCGGGACATTCTAGCGGGAGGTCCCACGAGCAGTACTTC
. | few | TRBJ2-5 | TRBV15 | CATSRGSQYQETQYF | TGTGCCACCAGCAGGGGGAGTCAATATCAAGAGACCCAGTACTTC
TRBD2 | . | TRBJ2-5 | TRBV9 | CASSHGGSGSTETQYF | TGTGCCAGCAGCCACGGGGGTAGCGGGAGCACGGAGACCCAGTACTTC
TRBD2 | . | TRBJ2-1 | TRBV9 | CASSALAGGDFMDEQFF | TGTGCCAGCAGCGCCTTAGCGGGAGGAGATTTTATGGATGAGCAGTTCTTC
. | many | TRBJ1-1 | TRBV29-1 | CSVGESEAFF | TGCAGCGTTGGAGAGAGTGAAGCTTTCTTT
. | few | TRBJ1-2 | TRBV5-1 | CASSSWGGDNGYTF | TGCGCCAGCAGCTCCTGGGGGGGTGATAATGGCTACACCTTC
. | few | TRBJ1-3 | TRBV6-1 | CASSENTSGNTIYF | TGTGCCAGCAGTGAAAACACCTCTGGAAACACCATATATTTT
. | . | TRBJ2-3 | TRBV7-2 | CASSLGLGATDTQYF | TGTGCCAGCAGCTTAGGGTTAGGGGCCACAGATACGCAGTATTTT
. | many | TRBJ2-2 | TRBV5-1 | CASSLDGGINTGELFF | TGCGCCAGCAGCTTGGATGGCGGGATCAACACCGGGGAGCTGTTTTTT
TRBD1 | . | TRBJ2-7 | TRBV5-1 | CASRGETGAQYEQYF | TGCGCCAGCAGGGGAGAGACAGGGGCCCAATACGAGCAGTACTTC
. | . | TRBJ2-5 | TRBV4-1 | CASSRGITETQYF | TGCGCCAGCAGCCGAGGGATCACGGAGACCCAGTACTTC
TRBD1 | many | TRBJ2-3 | TRBV2 | CASRRTGTRTDTQYF | TGTGCCAGCAGGAGGACAGGGACCCGCACAGATACGCAGTATTTT
. | . | TRBJ1-1 | TRBV7-9 | CASSVGWTVMNTEAFF | TGTGCCAGCAGCGTAGGCTGGACGGTCATGAACACTGAAGCTTTCTTT
. | many | TRBJ1-2 | TRBV7-8 | CASSFETRYGYTF | TGTGCCAGCAGCTTTGAGACGAGATATGGCTACACCTTC
TRBD2 | few | TRBJ2-7 | TRBV4-1 | CASSQVSGTIYEQYF | TGCGCCAGCAGCCAAGTGTCCGGGACTATCTACGAGCAGTACTTC
. | many | TRBJ1-5 | TRBV7-2 | CASSSGRGGQPQHF | TGTGCCAGCAGCTCGGGCCGTGGGGGACAGCCCCAGCATTTT
. | many | TRBJ2-7 | TRBV7-2 | CASSSIRLAYEQYF | TGTGCCAGCAGCTCTATAAGACTAGCCTACGAGCAGTACTTC
. | . | TRBJ2-3 | TRBV6-1 | CVSSERWGTDTQYF | TGTGTCAGCAGTGAACGGTGGGGCACAGATACGCAGTATTTT
. | few | TRBJ1-1 | TRBV6-1 | CASRAMGNTEAFF | TGTGCCAGCAGGGCCATGGGGAACACTGAAGCTTTCTTT
. | . | TRBJ1-5 | TRBV7-8 | CASSLAGYGNQPQHF | TGTGCCAGCAGCTTAGCCGGGTACGGCAATCAGCCCCAGCATTTT
TRBD2 | many | TRBJ2-5 | TRBV7-3 | CASSQAAGSETQYF | TGTGCCAGCAGCCAGGCAGCGGGATCAGAGACCCAGTACTTC
. | . | TRBJ2-2 | TRBV7-2 | CASSLSQTTRGGELFF | TGTGCCAGCAGCTTATCTCAGACGACACGGGGCGGGGAGCTGTTTTTT
. | few | TRBJ2-1 | TRBV11-1 | CASSLVGQSRSSYNEQFF | TGTGCCAGCAGCTTAGTCGGGCAGAGTAGGAGCTCCTACAATGAGCAGTTCTTC
TRBD2 | many | TRBJ2-3 | TRBV11-3 | CASSLFGRVTDTQYF | TGTGCCAGCAGCTTATTCGGGAGGGTCACAGATACGCAGTATTTT
. | many | TRBJ2-7 | TRBV27 | CASSLQGIGYEQYF | TGTGCCAGCAGTTTACAGGGTATTGGGTACGAGCAGTACTTC
. | . | TRBJ2-5 | TRBV29-1 | CSVTRQAGETQYF | TGCAGCGTTACCCGACAGGCGGGGGAGACCCAGTACTTC
. | many | TRBJ1-1 | TRBV2 | CASSDGPREAFF | TGTGCCAGCAGTGACGGGCCCCGGGAAGCTTTCTTT
. | many | TRBJ1-2 | TRBV27 | CASSMQPHGSGYTF | TGTGCCAGCAGTATGCAACCCCATGGAAGTGGCTACACCTTC
TRBD1 | many | TRBJ1-2 | TRBV28 | CASSLLTGGNYGYTF | TGTGCCAGCAGTTTACTGACAGGGGGCAACTATGGCTACACCTTC
TRBD2 | many | TRBJ2-3 | TRBV20-1 | CSARSQREYDTQYF | TGCAGTGCTAGATCCCAGCGGGAGTACGATACGCAGTATTTT
TRBD1 | . | TRBJ2-1 | TRBV9 | CASSVTGSDEQFF | TGTGCCAGCAGCGTGACAGGGTCGGATGAGCAGTTCTTC
TRBD1 | many | TRBJ2-7 | TRBV27 | CASSSRQGASYEQYF | TGTGCCAGCAGCTCAAGACAGGGGGCTTCCTACGAGCAGTACTTC
TRBD2 | once | TRBJ2-5 | TRBV27 | CASSLALTSGRIQETQYF | TGTGCCAGCAGTTTAGCGCTCACTAGCGGGCGTATCCAAGAGACCCAGTACTTC
. | . | TRBJ1-5 | TRBV28 | CASTWQGNQPQHF | TGTGCCAGCACATGGCAGGGAAATCAGCCCCAGCATTTT
. | . | TRBJ1-5 | TRBV28 | CASSLRAGWGQPQHF | TGTGCCAGCAGTTTAAGGGCAGGGTGGGGACAGCCCCAGCATTTT
TRBD1 | many | TRBJ2-7 | TRBV28 | CASSGGLRGYEQYF | TGTGCCAGCTCAGGGGGATTAAGGGGCTACGAGCAGTACTTC
. | many | TRBJ1-1 | TRBV12-3/TRBV12-4 | CASSFSRVTGAFF | TGTGCCAGCAGTTTTTCTAGGGTAACTGGAGCTTTCTTT
. | . | TRBJ1-1 | TRBV5-4 | CASSPPAGLSEAFF | TGTGCCAGCAGCCCCCCGGCAGGGCTATCTGAAGCTTTCTTT
. | . | TRBJ1-6 | TRBV29-1 | CSVGIDSNSPLHF | TGCAGCGTTGGGATCGATTCAAACTCACCCCTCCACTTT